This T cell receptor (beta chain) was identified in a study of memory CD4+ T cells and cytomegalovirus serostatus. Here immunoSEQ multiplex PCR was the method, and the copy in TCRdb shows in-frame clones only, minus some. The data show about 54,000 clones, 70% to 80% seen once. The CDR3 sequence is 13 residues long. The germline V gene has CDR1 SNHLY and CDR2 FYNNEI. J was trimmed by 6 bases and V by 4 bases; bases with no gene match: 3. Single viable CD3+CD4+CD8-CD45RO+ cells were sorted as the memory CD4+ T cells. Donors' CMV status reflects serum IgG against pp150, pp28, p38, p52. CD4+ T cells were isolated by positive magnetic selection.

This TCR derives from an adult in good health and CMV-seropositive. The sample comprised memory CD4+ T cells from blood. The V gene is TRBV2, the J gene TRBJ2-1, with 7 positions matching TRBD1. The DNA for the CDR3 is TGTGCCAGCAGTGGATCAGGGGGCAATGAGCAGTTCTTC. It is translated as CASSGSGGNEQFF.